A selection of T cell receptor beta chains follows, all from one sample in a study of cytomegalovirus exposure and HLA in healthy donors. Generated by immunoSEQ multiplex PCR, the TCRdb table keeps only in-frame clones and is missing some. Among around 120,000 clones listed, approximately 88% were seen once. The sequenced sample consisted of PBMCs. The receptors here all came from a man between 18 and 35 years old in good health and CMV-seronegative. Each CDR3 is given with its conserved first and last residue. The D gene is left open where the match is weak. Clone size appears in some rows only: once, few, many, or a class for an expanded clone.

>TRBV30|TRBJ1-2|.|TRBD1
TGTGCCTGGAGTGTTCAGGGGGCAGGTTATGGCTACACCTTC
CAWSVQGAGYGYTF
>TRBV19|TRBJ1-3|.|.
TGTGCCAGTAGTATTTCGGGCAGGGCCCACACCATATATTTT
CASSISGRAHTIYF
>TRBV7-9|TRBJ1-1|.|.
TGTGCCAGCAGTTTGACACCCCCGGGGGACACTGAAGCTTTCTTT
CASSLTPPGDTEAFF
>TRBV12-5|TRBJ1-1|.|.
TGTGCTAGTGGTCACAGGACAGATTACACTGAAGCTTTCTTT
CASGHRTDYTEAFF
>TRBV10-3|TRBJ2-7|.|TRBD1
TGTGCCACCCGGGACAGGGCCTACGAGCAGTACTTC
CATRDRAYEQYF
>TRBV29-1|TRBJ2-1|.|TRBD2
TGCAGCGTTGAGGTGACTAGCGGTTCCCTCTTCTACAATGAGCAGTTCTTC
CSVEVTSGSLFYNEQFF
>TRBV7-9|TRBJ1-5|once|TRBD1
TGTGCCAGCAGCCCTTGGACAGGGGATCAGCCCCAGCATTTT
CASSPWTGDQPQHF
>TRBV27|TRBJ2-1|once|TRBD1
TGTGCCAGCAGTTTTGTTGGGACAGGCTACAATGAGCAGTTCTTC
CASSFVGTGYNEQFF
>TRBV13|TRBJ2-3|.|TRBD2
TGTGCCAGCAGCCCCCGCGCGGGGGGGGGCACAGATACGCAGTATTTT
CASSPRAGGGTDTQYF
>TRBV5-6|TRBJ1-3|.|TRBD1
TGTGCCAGCAGCTTTTCCTGGGTCGGGACAGGCGCAGGAAACACCATATATTTT
CASSFSWVGTGAGNTIYF
>TRBV25-1|TRBJ1-1|.|.
TGTGCCAGCAGTGTACCTCCAGAGAACACTGAAGCTTTCTTT
CASSVPPENTEAFF
>TRBV6-1|TRBJ2-7|.|TRBD1
TGTGCCAGCAGCAGGGGGCAGGGGTACGAGCAGTACTTC
CASSRGQGYEQYF
>TRBV2|TRBJ1-2|.|.
TGTGCCAGCAGCCCCGGGGGGGAACAATACTATGGCTACACCTTC
CASSPGGEQYYGYTF
>TRBV27|TRBJ2-7|.|.
TGTGCCAGCAGTTTCCTTAGCCGCGGGACTGAAGGACACGAGCAGTACTTC
CASSFLSRGTEGHEQYF
>TRBV18|TRBJ1-5|.|.
TGTGCCAGCTCACCACGGACAGAGTATAGCAATCAGCCCCAGCATTTT
CASSPRTEYSNQPQHF
>TRBV28|TRBJ1-2|few|TRBD1
TGTGCCAGTAGAACCTCGGAGGGGGCGCGGGTCTATGGCTACACCTTC
CASRTSEGARVYGYTF
>TRBV9|TRBJ2-1|.|TRBD2
TGTGCCAGCAGCCCCCCCCCGGGACTAGTTGAGCAGTTCTTC
CASSPPPGLVEQFF
>TRBV10-2|TRBJ2-5|.|.
TGCGCCAGCAAATTAGCCGGGGGCCAAGAGACCCAGTACTTC
CASKLAGGQETQYF
>TRBV19|TRBJ1-2|.|.
TGTGCCACCGTCGGTCGGGTCCGCTCCTATGGCTACACCTTC
CATVGRVRSYGYTF
>TRBV6-4|TRBJ2-7|.|TRBD1
TGTGCCAGCAGTGCCAACAGGGGATTCCCTTCCGAGCAGTACTTC
CASSANRGFPSEQYF
>TRBV6-1|TRBJ2-2|.|TRBD1
TGTGCCAGCAGAGTCAGGGGGCGGGACACCGGGGAGCTGTTTTTT
CASRVRGRDTGELFF
>TRBV29-1|TRBJ2-3|.|TRBD2
TGCAGCGTTGAACCTAGCGGGAGACCAGATACGCAGTATTTT
CSVEPSGRPDTQYF
>TRBV2|TRBJ2-7|.|TRBD2
TGTGCCAGCAGCGAGGGACTAGCTGATTCCTACGAGCAGTACTTC
CASSEGLADSYEQYF